The text below deals with one T cell receptor (beta chain). The entry originates in a study of blood T cell repertoires in COVID-19. Study-level background: The United States, Italy and Spain provided the acute and convalescent COVID-19 samples. From T cells, B-cell-depleted T cells, or PBMCs came the material, which was cDNA or gDNA.

Generated by immunoSEQ multiplex PCR, the TCRdb table keeps only in-frame clones and is missing some. The repertoire consists of more than 200,000 clones, with more than 75% occurring once and the leading ten covering 11%. In Seattle, patients joined the study during active infection and were tracked longitudinally. Germline-derived CDR1 and CDR2 are SGHAT and FQDESV (reference sequence). The length of the CDR3 is 15 residues. V was shortened by 4 bases and J by 7 bases, with 14 bases between the two germline ends. This sequence joins TRBV11-1 and TRBJ1-6; unclear D gene. This clonotype originated in a man aged 45 to 65 with COVID-19, enrolled during active disease. Sequences were obtained from peripheral blood. The CDR3 spells CASSSGGLWNSPLHF. The CDR3 DNA follows: TGTGCCAGCAGCTCCGGAGGTTTATGGAATTCACCCCTCCACTTT.